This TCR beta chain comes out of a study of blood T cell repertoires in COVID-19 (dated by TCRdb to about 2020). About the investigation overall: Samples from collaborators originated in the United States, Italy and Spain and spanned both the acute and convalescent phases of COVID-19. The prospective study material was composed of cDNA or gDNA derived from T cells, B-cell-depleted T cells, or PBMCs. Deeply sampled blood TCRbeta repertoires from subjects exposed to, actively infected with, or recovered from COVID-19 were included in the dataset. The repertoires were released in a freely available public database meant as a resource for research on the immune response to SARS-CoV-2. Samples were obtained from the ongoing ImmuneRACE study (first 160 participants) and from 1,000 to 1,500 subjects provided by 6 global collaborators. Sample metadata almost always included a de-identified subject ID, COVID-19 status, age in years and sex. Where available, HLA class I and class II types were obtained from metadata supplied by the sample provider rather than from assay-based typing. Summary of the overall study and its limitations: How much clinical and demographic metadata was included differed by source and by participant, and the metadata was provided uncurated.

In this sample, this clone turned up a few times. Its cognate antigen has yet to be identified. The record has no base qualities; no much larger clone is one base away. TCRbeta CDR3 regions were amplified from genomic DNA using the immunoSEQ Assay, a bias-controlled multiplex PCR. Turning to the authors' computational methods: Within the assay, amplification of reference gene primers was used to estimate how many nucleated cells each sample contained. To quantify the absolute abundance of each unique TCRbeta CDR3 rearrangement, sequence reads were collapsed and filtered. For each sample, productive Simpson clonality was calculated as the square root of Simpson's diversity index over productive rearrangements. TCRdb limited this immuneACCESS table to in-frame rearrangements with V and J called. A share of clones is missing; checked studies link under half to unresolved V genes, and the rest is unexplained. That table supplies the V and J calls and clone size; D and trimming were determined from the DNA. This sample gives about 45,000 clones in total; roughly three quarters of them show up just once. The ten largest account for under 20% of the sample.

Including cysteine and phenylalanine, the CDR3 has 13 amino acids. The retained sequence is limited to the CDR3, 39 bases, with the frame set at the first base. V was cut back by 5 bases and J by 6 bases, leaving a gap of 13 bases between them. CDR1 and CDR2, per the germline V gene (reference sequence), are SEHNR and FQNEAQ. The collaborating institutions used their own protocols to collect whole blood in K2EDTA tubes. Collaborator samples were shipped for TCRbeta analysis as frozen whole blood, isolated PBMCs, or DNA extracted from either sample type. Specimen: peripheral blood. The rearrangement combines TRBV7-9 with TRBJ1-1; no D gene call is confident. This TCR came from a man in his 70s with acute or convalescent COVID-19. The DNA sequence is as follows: TGTGCCAGCAGCGCAGACCCCAGGCCTGAAGCTTTCTTT. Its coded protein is CASSADPRPEAFF.